This T cell receptor (beta chain) stems from a study of T cell responses to AZD1222 COVID-19 vaccine. Study-level results: Elevations in Spike-specific TCR breadth and depth followed administration of two AZD1222 doses. Nearly half of spike-specific TCRs reportedly target unmutated variant regions.

The germline CDR1 and CDR2 sequences are MGHRA and YSYEKL. The CDR3 sequence is 16 residues long. The ends lost 0 bases at V and 13 bases at J; junction bases unmatched: 8. Details on this clone: The target antigen is unknown.

Some clones are missing from TCRdb's copy, which holds only in-frame ones; the method was immunoSEQ multiplex PCR. The sample consists of around 92,000 clones, just over 85% of them appearing once. Sequenced here: peripheral blood, sampled on day 0 of AZD1222 vaccination. This TCR was sampled from an adult in good health. V usage is TRBV4-1 and J usage is TRBJ1-6; TRBD1 matches 11 bases. CDR3 amino acids: CASSQDGTGQGVPLHF. The CDR3 region has the DNA TGCGCCAGCAGCCAAGACGGAACGGGACAGGGGGTTCCCCTCCACTTT.